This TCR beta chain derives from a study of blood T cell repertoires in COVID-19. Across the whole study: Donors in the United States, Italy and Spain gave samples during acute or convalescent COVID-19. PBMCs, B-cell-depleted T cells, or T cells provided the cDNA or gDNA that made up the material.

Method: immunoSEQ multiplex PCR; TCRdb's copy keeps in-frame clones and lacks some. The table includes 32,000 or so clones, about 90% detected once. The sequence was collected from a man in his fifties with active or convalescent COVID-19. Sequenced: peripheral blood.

The CDR3: CASQGPGNQPQHF. The CDR3 DNA follows: TGTGCCAGTCAGGGGCCAGGCAATCAGCCCCAGCATTTT. This chain links TRBV7-8 with TRBJ1-5; perhaps TRBD1 as D (6 bases). Trimming took 9 bases from V and 2 from J, leaving 11 bases between them. Germline CDR1 is SGHVS and CDR2 is FQNEAQ. The CDR3 contains 13 residues.